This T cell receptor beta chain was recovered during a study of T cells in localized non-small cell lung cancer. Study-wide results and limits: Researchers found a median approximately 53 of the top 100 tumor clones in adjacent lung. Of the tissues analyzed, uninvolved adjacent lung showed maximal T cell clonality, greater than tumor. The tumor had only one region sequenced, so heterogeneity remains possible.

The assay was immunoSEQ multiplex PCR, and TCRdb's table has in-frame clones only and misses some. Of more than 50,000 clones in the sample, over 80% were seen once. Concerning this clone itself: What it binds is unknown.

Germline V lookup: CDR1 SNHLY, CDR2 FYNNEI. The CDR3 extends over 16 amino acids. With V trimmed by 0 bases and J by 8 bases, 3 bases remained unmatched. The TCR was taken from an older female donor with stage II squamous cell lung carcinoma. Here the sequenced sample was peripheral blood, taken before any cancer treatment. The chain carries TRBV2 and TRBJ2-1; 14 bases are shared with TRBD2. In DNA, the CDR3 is TGTGCCAGCAGTGAAGCGGGACTAGCGGGGGTGGATGAGCAGTTCTTC. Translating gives CASSEAGLAGVDEQFF.